The source of this T cell receptor (beta chain) is a study of OX40 agonist ivuxolimab in advanced cancers. Trimming cost V 3 bases and J 0 bases; bases outside gene matches: 10. The germline V gene has CDR1 SGDLS and CDR2 YYNGEE. This CDR3 comprises 17 residues. The method was immunoSEQ multiplex PCR; TCRdb's version includes in-frame clones alone and lacks a portion of them. The sample consists of fewer than 65,000 clones, approximately 90% of them appearing once. This clonotype was sampled from an adult with an advanced solid tumor such as melanoma, head and neck, liver or kidney cancer. This specimen consisted of CD4+ or CD8+ T cells sorted from blood, obtained in a trial of the OX40 agonist ivuxolimab. The chain joins TRBV9 to TRBJ2-3, with 7 bases aligning to TRBD2. The CDR3 DNA sequence: TGTGCCAGCAGCGCCCACAGGACGGGGGGAAGCACAGATACGCAGTATTTT. Protein: CASSAHRTGGSTDTQYF.